Shown below are 20 T cell receptor beta chains from a single sample sequenced in a study of graft-versus-host responses after intestinal transplantation. Graft tissue processing released intraepithelial and lamina propria lymphocytes. The method was immunoSEQ multiplex PCR; TCRdb's version includes in-frame clones alone and lacks a portion of them. The sample yields 13,000 or so clones, around two thirds seen once. The sample in question was ileum tissue, obtained 16 days after intestinal transplant. These receptors all come from a human patient who received an intestinal transplant, so some T cells may come from the graft donor.

This clone came up a few times. V and J are TRBV5-6 and TRBJ2-7; D uncertain. Trimming stripped 0 bases from V and 5 bases from J, with 6 bases between. This CDR3 spans 12 amino acids. In germline, CDR1 is SGHDT, CDR2 YYEEEE. In nucleotides, the CDR3 is TGTGCCAGCAGCTTGGGAGTCCACGAGCAGTACTTC. Its protein is CASSLGVHEQYF.

The J gene is TRBJ2-4, the V gene TRBV27; TRBD1 matches at 8 bases. The CDR3 totals 15 residues. From germline, CDR1 is MNHEY and CDR2 SMNVEV (reference sequence). Unmatched junction bases numbered 6, after V lost 0 bases and J lost 8 bases. As DNA, the CDR3 is TGTGCCAGCAGTTTATCTGGGGACAGGAGGGACATTCAGTACTTC. The encoded protein is CASSLSGDRRDIQYF.

V gene TRBV5-1 combines with J gene TRBJ2-1; 10 bases map to TRBD2. The CDR3 length is 19 residues. CDR1 and CDR2 from the germline V gene are SGHRS and YFSETQ. V was clipped by 0 bases and J by 1 base; unmatched bases: 10. The CDR3 sequence is CASSLGVLAGFRSYNEQFF. CDR3 sequence (DNA): TGCGCCAGCAGCTTGGGGGTACTAGCGGGATTTAGGTCCTACAATGAGCAGTTCTTC.

The rearrangement links TRBV29-1 to TRBJ1-2; 7 bases line up with TRBD1. Per the germline V gene, CDR1 is SQVTM and CDR2 is ANQGSEA. Trimming took 3 bases from V and 6 from J; bases not matched to a gene: 7. The CDR3 consists of 13 residues. For the CDR3, the DNA is TGCAGCGTTGATAGCCGGGACAGTCATGGCTACACCTTC. Encoded protein: CSVDSRDSHGYTF.

The V call is TRBV5-4, the J call TRBJ2-2, with 8 bases that match TRBD1. V shed 4 bases, J shed 8 bases, and the junction held 10 bases outside the gene matches. Per germline, CDR1 SGHNT and CDR2 YYREEE (reference sequence). The CDR3 covers 15 residues. CDR3 loop: CASSAGQAGWGELFF. CDR3 nucleotide sequence: TGTGCCAGCAGCGCGGGACAGGCGGGTTGGGGGGAGCTGTTTTTT.

This clone occurred a few times. The J gene is TRBJ2-5, the V gene TRBV11-2, with TRBD1 matching over 9 bases. Per germline, CDR1 SGHAT and CDR2 FQNNGV. V shed 5 bases, J shed 5 bases, and the junction held 9 bases outside the gene matches. The CDR3 covers 15 residues. CDR3 region: CASSPRDRVVETQYF. In nucleotides, the CDR3 is TGTGCCAGCAGCCCCAGGGACAGGGTTGTTGAGACCCAGTACTTC.

The chain uses TRBV4-2 and TRBJ2-7, with 8 positions matching TRBD1. The V and J ends lost 1 base and 4 bases, in that order; junction bases with no gene match: 6. The length of the CDR3 is 15 residues. Per the germline V gene, CDR1 is LGHNA and CDR2 is YNFKEQ. This CDR3 is CASSQAAGGPYEQYF. Here the CDR3 DNA reads TGTGCCAGCAGCCAAGCGGCAGGGGGCCCTTACGAGCAGTACTTC.

The chain links TRBV28 to TRBJ2-7; TRBD1 matches at 7 bases. The trim removed 2 bases at V and 6 bases at J, leaving 4 bases unmatched. Germline V lookup: CDR1 MDHEN, CDR2 SYDVKM. The CDR3 extends over 13 amino acids. The CDR3 coding sequence is TGTGCCAGCAGTTTAACAGGGGTCTCCGAGCAGTACTTC. Amino acids: CASSLTGVSEQYF.

The V gene is TRBV7-9, the J gene TRBJ2-5; 7 bases map to TRBD1. The junction had 6 bases not matched to a gene; V was cut back by 0 bases and J by 5 bases. The CDR3 consists of 15 residues. Germline V gene lookup returns CDR1 SEHNR and CDR2 FQNEAQ (reference sequence). CDR3 sequence reads: CASSLARGLRETQYF. Here the CDR3 DNA reads TGTGCCAGCAGCTTAGCTAGGGGGCTGAGGGAGACCCAGTACTTC.

The chain recombines TRBV2 with TRBJ1-5; TRBD1 agrees at 8 bases. Germline CDR1 and CDR2: SNHLY and FYNNEI. J gave up 2 bases and V 3 bases, and 0 bases lay outside the gene matches. CDR3 length: 14 residues. CDR3 in amino acids: CASSEDRGNQPQHF. The CDR3 nucleotides are TGTGCCAGCAGTGAGGACAGGGGCAATCAGCCCCAGCATTTT.

J is TRBJ1-1 and V is TRBV19, with TRBD1 as a possible D gene (5 bases). Between the trimmed V and J ends, which lost 0 bases and 3 bases, there was a span of 14 bases. The germline V gene encodes CDR1 LNHDA and CDR2 SQIVND (reference sequence). This CDR3 spans 16 amino acids. CDR3 sequence: CASSIDMGHLDTEAFF. CDR3 DNA: TGTGCCAGTAGTATAGATATGGGGCACTTGGACACTGAAGCTTTCTTT.

The V and J genes are TRBV18 and TRBJ1-1; TRBD1 is a possible D gene (6 bases). Germline CDR1 is KGHSH and CDR2 is LQKENI. The V end was cut by 4 bases, the J end by 0 bases, with 15 bases between. The CDR3 sequence is 16 residues long. The CDR3 protein is CASSRSARQVNTEAFF. The CDR3 DNA follows: TGTGCCAGCTCACGGTCTGCCAGACAGGTGAACACTGAAGCTTTCTTT.

This chain connects TRBV30 to TRBJ1-6; maybe TRBD1 (6 bases). The CDR3 spans 14 residues. V was cut by 4 bases and J by 8 bases, with 15 bases left in between. CDR1 GTSNPN and CDR2 SVGIG come from the germline V gene (reference sequence). CDR3 DNA sequence: TGTGCCTGGAACTTGGGACATGGGGATTCACCCCTCCACTTT. Its protein product is CAWNLGHGDSPLHF.

The chain links TRBV25-1 to TRBJ2-7; no firm D call. Trimming shortened V by 4 bases and J by 3 bases, and 16 bases separated the two germline ends. CDR1 MGHDK and CDR2 SYGVNS come from the germline V gene. The CDR3 runs to 15 residues. The CDR3 loop reads CASSGGPIFNYEQYF. The DNA for the CDR3 is TGTGCCAGCAGTGGTGGGCCCATCTTTAACTACGAGCAGTACTTC.

This rearrangement joins TRBV11-2 to TRBJ2-2, with TRBD2 as a possible D gene (6 bases). V was cut by 0 bases and J by 8 bases, with 16 bases left in between. Germline assignment: CDR1 SGHAT and CDR2 FQNNGV. The CDR3 runs to 16 residues. The CDR3: CASSLDFGGRLGELFF. Here the CDR3 DNA reads TGTGCCAGCAGCTTAGATTTCGGGGGAAGACTGGGGGAGCTGTTTTTT.

The chain is built from TRBV6-5 and TRBJ2-5; D may be TRBD2 (5 bases). V was clipped by 2 bases and J by 7 bases, with 11 bases between them. Germline-derived CDR1 and CDR2 are MNHEY and SVGAGI. This CDR3 is built from 13 residues. CDR3 nucleotide sequence: TGTGCCAGCAGTTACGGCTCGGGGAGGACCCAGTACTTC. Residues: CASSYGSGRTQYF.

This chain connects TRBV28 to TRBJ1-5; 7 bases line up with TRBD1. Germline assignment: CDR1 MDHEN and CDR2 SYDVKM. The CDR3 totals 17 residues. V dropped 0 bases and J dropped 0; count of bases not matched to a gene: 5. CDR3 DNA sequence: TGTGCCAGCAGTTTATGGCACAGGGGATATAGCAATCAGCCCCAGCATTTT. Its protein is CASSLWHRGYSNQPQHF.

The V and J genes are TRBV28 and TRBJ1-2; D might be TRBD1 (6 bases). Trimming cost V 4 bases and J 3 bases, with 9 bases left between them. The germline V gene has CDR1 MDHEN and CDR2 SYDVKM. The CDR3 has 13 amino acids. The CDR3 region has the DNA TGTGCCAGCAGTTCCCAGGGGCACTATGGCTACACCTTC. This encodes CASSSQGHYGYTF.

The chain combines TRBV4-1 with TRBJ2-5; 7 bases map to TRBD2. The tail of the sequence fits TRBJ2-7 better, so the J call may be wrong. CDR1 is MGHRA, CDR2 YSYEKL, per germline. This CDR3 is built from 16 residues. CDR3: CASSQDLGGYLYEQYF. Written as DNA, the CDR3 is TGCGCCAGCAGCCAAGATCTCGGGGGGTACCTCTACGAGCAGTACTTC.

This clone was seen a few times. This rearrangement joins TRBV29-1 to TRBJ2-1; possibly TRBD2 for D (5 bases). Germline V gives CDR1 SQVTM, CDR2 ANQGSEA. This CDR3 is built from 11 residues. V gave up 7 bases and J gave up 8 bases, with 12 bases separating them. The CDR3 DNA reads TGCAGCGGTCGGGATGGCGATGAGCAGTTCTTC. Its protein product is CSGRDGDEQFF.